The rows below give T cell receptor beta chains drawn from one sample of a study of tumor-infiltrating lymphocytes in primary liver carcinoma. TCRdb re-called the multiplex PCR reads with MiXCR, one entry per CDR3 protein. The sample contains 190,000 or so distinct CDR3 sequences, about 61% of which appear only once. The material sequenced was peripheral blood. The receptor source for this set is a woman aged 55-70 years with primary liver carcinoma and hepatitis B virus infection. CDR3s include the opening cysteine and the closing phenylalanine or tryptophan. D genes are given only for firm matches. Clone size is given for some rows only: seen once, a few or many times, or a class if the clone is expanded.

V gene	clone size	J gene	D gene	CDR3 protein	CDR3 DNA
TRBV6-1	many	TRBJ2-2	TRBD1	CASSEAGTATGELFF	TGTGCCAGCAGTGAAGCTGGGACAGCCACCGGGGAGCTGTTTTTT
TRBV4-1	many	TRBJ2-1	TRBD2	CASSQELAPSYNEQFF	TGCGCCAGCAGCCAAGAACTAGCGCCCTCCTACAATGAGCAGTTCTTC
TRBV28	-	TRBJ2-3	TRBD2	CASSPSGIDTQYF	TGTGCCAGCAGCCCTAGCGGCATAGATACACAGTATTTT
TRBV4-2	-	TRBJ2-3	-	CASIQDGQQDTQYF	TGTGCCAGCATCCAAGATGGGCAGCAAGACACGCAGTATTTT
TRBV6-5	many	TRBJ1-5	-	CASSYSGQGNQPQHF	TGTGCCAGCAGTTACTCGGGGCAGGGCAATCAGCCCCAGCATTTT
TRBV28	-	TRBJ2-1	-	CASSSGFSGEQSF	TGTGCCAGCTCCTCGGGGTTTTCAGGTGAGCAGTCCTTC
TRBV6-6	many	TRBJ2-5	TRBD2	CASSNPRTSGTGETQYF	TGTGCCAGCAGCAACCCACGGACTAGCGGGACGGGAGAGACCCAGTACTTC
TRBV29-1	-	TRBJ2-3	TRBD1	CRLGRQGQTDTQYF	TGCCGCCTTGGTAGACAGGGTCAGACTGATACGCAGTATTTT
TRBV7-9	few	TRBJ2-3	-	CASSLFFSVPPTDTQYF	TGTGCCAGCAGCTTATTCTTTAGCGTCCCCCCCACAGATACGCAGTATTTT
TRBV11-2	-	TRBJ2-1	-	CASSPDSGYMEQLF	TGTGCCAGCAGTCCGGACTCGGGGTATATGGAGCAGCTCTTC
TRBV13	-	TRBJ2-7	-	CACSLGEPGTFTYEQYF	TGTGCCTGCAGCTTAGGTGAGCCGGGGACATTCACCTACGAGCAGTACTTC
TRBV11-3	many	TRBJ2-1	-	CASSLRSGRGGNEQFF	TGTGCCAGCAGCTTAAGGAGTGGGAGAGGCGGAAATGAGCAGTTCTTC
TRBV12-3/TRBV12-4	-	TRBJ2-7	TRBD2	CACSFRIGGRTREQYF	TGTGCATGCAGTTTTCGTATTGGCGGGAGAACGAGGGAGCAGTACTTC
TRBV11-2	-	TRBJ1-6	TRBD1	CASSSEGTGGSPLHF	TGCGCCAGCAGCTCAGAAGGGACAGGGGGTTCACCCCTCCACTTT
TRBV30	-	TRBJ2-7	-	CAWSALGRGVGGEQYF	TGTGCCTGGAGTGCCCTGGGACGGGGCGTGGGTGGCGAGCAGTACTTC
TRBV11-2	-	TRBJ2-5	-	CASSLITEPQETQYF	TGTGCCAGCAGCTTAATTACGGAGCCTCAAGAGACCCAGTACTTC
TRBV12-3/TRBV12-4	many	TRBJ2-3	TRBD2	CASSPTSGISTDTQYF	TGTGCCAGCAGCCCCACTAGCGGGATCTCCACAGATACGCAGTATTTT
TRBV7-9	-	TRBJ2-5	TRBD1	CASSFRDRYQETQCF	TGTGCCAGCAGCTTCCGGGACAGGTACCAAGAGACCCAGTGCTTC
TRBV11-3	-	TRBJ2-1	-	CASSSRRGETQFF	TGTGCCAGCAGCTCGCGTCGTGGCGAGACCCAGTTCTTC
TRBV4-2	-	TRBJ2-1	TRBD2	CASSQVPTSGYNDQFF	TGTGCCAGCAGCCAAGTCCCAACTAGCGGATACAATGATCAGTTCTTC
TRBV24-1	few	TRBJ2-2	-	CATGTTGELFF	TGTGCCACGGGGACCACCGGGGAGCTGTTTTTT
TRBV28	-	TRBJ1-1	-	CASSELNTEAFF	TGTGCCAGCAGTGAATTGAACACTGAAGCCTTCTTT
TRBV5-1	-	TRBJ1-2	-	CASSRVPGRMDYGYTF	TGCGCCAGCAGCCGGGTACCGGGACGGATGGACTATGGCTACACCTTC
TRBV29-1	many	TRBJ2-3	TRBD2	CSVENQRGSTDTQYF	TGCAGCGTTGAAAACCAGCGGGGCTCCACAGATACGCAGTATTTT
TRBV28	many	TRBJ2-7	TRBD2	CATRLADHGSYEQYF	TGTGCCACCCGACTAGCGGACCACGGCTCCTACGAGCAGTACTTC
TRBV11-2	medium-sized	TRBJ2-5	-	CASSLDQGPQETQYF	TGTGCCAGCAGCTTAGATCAGGGGCCCCAAGAGACCCAGTACTTC
TRBV7-9	-	TRBJ1-4	-	CASSRGGTYEKLFF	TGTGCCAGCAGCCGGGGGGGGACTTATGAAAAACTGTTTTTT
TRBV6-6	-	TRBJ1-2	-	CASGEGQNRYTF	TGTGCCAGCGGAGAAGGTCAGAACCGCTACACCTTC
TRBV28	-	TRBJ2-1	-	CASSPGKSTGVYNEQFF	TGTGCCAGCAGTCCTGGTAAGTCTACCGGAGTCTACAATGAGCAGTTCTTC
TRBV11-1	-	TRBJ1-1	-	CTSGPREKGMYTEAFF	TGTACCAGCGGCCCCAGGGAGAAGGGGATGTACACTGAAGCTTTCTTT
TRBV7-9	many	TRBJ1-1	-	CASSFQGQNTEAFF	TGTGCCAGCAGCTTCCAGGGGCAGAACACTGAAGCTTTCTTT
TRBV29-1	-	TRBJ1-1	-	CSAETRGAVRAFF	TGCAGCGCTGAGACACGGGGGGCTGTTAGAGCTTTCTTT
TRBV29-1	once	TRBJ2-1	-	CSIHQTGWYNEQFF	TGCAGCATTCATCAGACCGGGTGGTATAATGAGCAGTTCTTC
TRBV28	-	TRBJ2-7	-	CANRSTPPRGEQYF	TGTGCCAACCGTAGTACCCCACCCAGGGGAGAGCAGTACTTC
TRBV12-3/TRBV12-4	many	TRBJ1-2	-	CASSSPETGNGYTF	TGTGCCAGCAGTTCACCAGAGACAGGCAACGGCTACACCTTC
TRBV28	few	TRBJ2-5	-	CASTQAGGLQTQYF	TGTGCCAGCACCCAGGCAGGGGGGTTGCAGACCCAGTACTTC
TRBV14	-	TRBJ2-1	TRBD2	CASSLRLAHYNEQFF	TGTGCCAGCAGCCTCCGACTAGCCCACTACAATGAGCAGTTCTTC
TRBV6-6	many	TRBJ2-2	-	CASSYYRGSGELFF	TGTGCCAGCAGTTACTACCGGGGGTCCGGGGAGCTGTTTTTT